The 15 T cell receptor beta chains presented below share a single source sample, sequenced in a study of shared clonotypes between healthy human individuals (dated by TCRdb to about 2020). CD8 naive samples consisted of CD45RO-negative cells that were positively selected for CCR7, yielding a CD45RA+CCR7+ population without TemRA cells. Libraries came from the immunoSEQ multiplex PCR assay. TCRdb carries this immuneACCESS record with in-frame sequences only. Its versions omit some clonotypes, under half of them owing to an unresolved V gene in the studies checked, with the rest unexplained. This sample gives about 1,900,000 clones in total; about 95% of them show up just once. The ten biggest clones cover under 1.5% of the sample. Sequencing used naive CD8+ T cells sorted from blood. The intended sense of this specimen's cell subset or site label: CD45RA+CCR7+. These receptors were collected from a man younger than 30 in good health.

V gene TRBV11-2 combines with J gene TRBJ2-7; TRBD1 matches 9 bases. With 0 bases clipped from V and 2 bases from J, the junction kept 2 bases outside the gene matches. The CDR3 is made up of 15 amino acids. In germline, CDR1 is SGHAT, CDR2 FQNNGV. The DNA of the CDR3 is TGTGCCAGCAGCTTAGAACGACAGGGGGCCTACGAGCAGTACTTC. Its translation is CASSLERQGAYEQYF.

This chain links TRBV9 with TRBJ2-7, with D uncertain. V was pared by 5 bases and J by 0 bases, with 15 bases between. The germline V gene has CDR1 SGDLS and CDR2 YYNGEE. The CDR3 has 15 residues. In DNA form, the CDR3 reads TGTGCCAGCAGTGAAGGGTTGGGCGGCTCCTACGAGCAGTACTTC. This encodes CASSEGLGGSYEQYF.

As concerns this clone: Within the sample, other DNA sequences also encode this same CDR3. The chain is built from TRBV27 and TRBJ2-7; 8 nucleotides agree with TRBD1. The V gene's germline CDR1 is MNHEY and CDR2 SMNVEV (reference sequence). The CDR3 is 14 residues long. V shed 5 bases, J shed 3 bases, and the junction held 6 bases outside the gene matches. The CDR3 DNA reads TGTGCCAGCAGTCCCGGGACAGGAGACTACGAGCAGTACTTC. This encodes CASSPGTGDYEQYF.

The chain combines TRBV29-1 with TRBJ2-1; no clear D gene. V was trimmed by 3 bases and J by 5 bases, leaving 5 bases between them. This CDR3 is built from 11 residues. Germline values: CDR1 SQVTM, CDR2 ANQGSEA. The CDR3 loop reads CSVDPNNEQFF. CDR3 DNA sequence: TGCAGCGTTGACCCCAACAATGAGCAGTTCTTC.

This chain uses TRBV27 with TRBJ1-5; 8 bases agree with TRBD1. Per the germline V gene, CDR1 is MNHEY and CDR2 is SMNVEV (reference sequence). The length of the CDR3 is 16 residues. With 0 bases clipped from V and 1 base from J, the junction kept 2 bases outside the gene matches. The CDR3 region has the DNA TGTGCCAGCAGTTTATCTCCAGGGGGCAGCAATCAGCCCCAGCATTTT. It codes for CASSLSPGGSNQPQHF.

With respect to this clone: Other DNA sequences of this sample code for an identical CDR3. The chain combines TRBV5-4 with TRBJ2-7; TRBD1 aligns across 7 bases. Trimming took 2 bases from V and 2 from J; bases not matched to a gene: 4. This CDR3 comprises 14 residues. In germline, CDR1 is SGHNT, CDR2 YYREEE (reference sequence). CDR3 sequence reads: CASSFGDSPYEQYF. The CDR3 bases are TGTGCCAGCAGCTTTGGGGACAGTCCCTACGAGCAGTACTTC.

Concerning this clone: Other DNA sequences in this specimen translate into the identical CDR3. The chain carries TRBV30 and TRBJ2-3; D is uncertain. Between the trimmed V and J ends, which lost 0 bases and 2 bases, there was a span of 9 bases. The CDR3 has 14 amino acids. Germline values: CDR1 GTSNPN, CDR2 SVGIG (reference sequence). In DNA form, the CDR3 reads TGTGCCTGGAGTGTCCTGGGCGACACAGATACGCAGTATTTT. Protein sequence: CAWSVLGDTDTQYF.

The chain joins TRBV13 to TRBJ2-5, with TRBD2 matching 9 bases. The V gene end was trimmed by 5 bases and the J gene end by 2 bases; junction bases not matched to a gene: 9. The CDR3 sequence is 16 residues long. Germline CDR1 reads PRHDT; CDR2 reads FYEKMQ (reference sequence). Written as DNA, the CDR3 is TGTGCCAGCAGCCAGGGGGGACTAGCAATTCAAGAGACCCAGTACTTC. Its translation: CASSQGGLAIQETQYF.

This clone was detected only a few times. CDR3 coding DNA: TGTGCCAGCAGTTCACAACAGGTATCCTATGGCTACACCTTC. Its translation: CASSSQQVSYGYTF. The chain joins TRBV28 to TRBJ1-2, with D perhaps matching TRBD1 (5 bases). V was shortened by 4 bases and J by 4 bases, with 13 bases between the two germline ends. The CDR3 length is 14 residues. Germline CDR1 is MDHEN and CDR2 is SYDVKM.

The chain carries TRBV27 and TRBJ2-3, with 9 bases that match TRBD1. J gave up 4 bases and V 5 bases, and 10 bases lay outside the gene matches. The CDR3 totals 16 residues. Germline CDR1 MNHEY, CDR2 SMNVEV (reference sequence). This chain's CDR3 is CASSRGQGVPPDTQYF. The CDR3, as DNA: TGTGCCAGCAGTAGGGGACAGGGTGTTCCCCCAGATACGCAGTATTTT.

The chain carries TRBV19 and TRBJ2-7; 9 nucleotides agree with TRBD1. This CDR3 has 15 amino acids. Germline CDR1 and CDR2: LNHDA and SQIVND (reference sequence). The junction had 8 bases not matched to a gene; V was cut back by 6 bases and J by 2 bases. The DNA of the CDR3 is TGTGCCAGTAGGTACCGGGACAGGGCTCCCTACGAGCAGTACTTC. As protein: CASRYRDRAPYEQYF.

The CDR3 region is CASRILPRDEQYF. The CDR3 nucleotides are TGTGCCAGCAGGATTTTACCCCGCGACGAGCAGTACTTC. The rearrangement joins TRBV5-4 to TRBJ2-7, with unresolved D. The germline CDR1 and CDR2 sequences are SGHNT and YYREEE (reference sequence). The length of the CDR3 is 13 residues. V lost 5 bases and J lost 5, with 14 bases in between.

For this clone: Other DNA sequences from this sample encode an identical CDR3 as well. The genes are TRBV7-9 and TRBJ2-1, with a possible D match to TRBD1 (5 bases). This CDR3 is built from 12 residues. CDR1 and CDR2 from the germline V gene are SEHNR and FQNEAQ (reference sequence). V was shortened by 5 bases and J by 5 bases, with 7 bases between the two germline ends. Written as DNA, the CDR3 is TGTGCCAGCAGCGAGACAGACAATGAGCAGTTCTTC. Its translation is CASSETDNEQFF.

This clone was observed a few times. The gene calls are TRBV9 and TRBJ2-7, with 8 bases that match TRBD1. The V gene end was trimmed by 3 bases and the J gene end by 0 bases; junction bases not matched to a gene: 5. CDR1 is SGDLS, CDR2 YYNGEE, per germline. CDR3 size: 15 residues. CDR3 nucleotides: TGTGCCAGCAGCGCAACAGGGGGGTACTCCTACGAGCAGTACTTC. Translation gives CASSATGGYSYEQYF.

This chain connects TRBV7-2 to TRBJ2-3; 11 bases agree with TRBD2. This CDR3 is 16 amino acids long. The V gene end was trimmed by 3 bases and the J gene end by 5 bases; junction bases not matched to a gene: 7. In germline, CDR1 is SGHTA, CDR2 FQGNSA. CDR3: CASSFLAGGPLDTQYF. CDR3 bases: TGTGCCAGCAGCTTCCTAGCGGGAGGCCCCTTAGATACGCAGTATTTT.